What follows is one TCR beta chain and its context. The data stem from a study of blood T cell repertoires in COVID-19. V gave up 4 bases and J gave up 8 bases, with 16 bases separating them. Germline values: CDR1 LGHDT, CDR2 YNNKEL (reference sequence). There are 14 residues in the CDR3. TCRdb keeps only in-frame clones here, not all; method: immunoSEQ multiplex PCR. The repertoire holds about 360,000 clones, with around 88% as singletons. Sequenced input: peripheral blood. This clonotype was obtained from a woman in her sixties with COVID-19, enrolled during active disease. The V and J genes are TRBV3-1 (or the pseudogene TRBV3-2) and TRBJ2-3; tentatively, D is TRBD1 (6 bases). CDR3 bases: TGTGCCAGCAGCCGGGGGCCCGGAGTCGTTACGCAGTATTTT. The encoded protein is CASSRGPGVVTQYF.